The sequence of this T cell receptor beta chain was determined in a study of T cells expressing NK-cell markers. Background on the study: HCMV seropositivity marked seven of the eight sequenced donors; one was seronegative.

Whole-study results and caveats: As a fraction of CD8+ T cells, dominant NKG2C+ clonotypes reached roughly 1.0-7.5% in roughly 6 donors.

Of note for this clonotype: Its target is unknown.

The germline V gene encodes CDR1 SGHNT and CDR2 YENEEA. The CDR3 has 14 amino acids. One entry per CDR3 protein, without DNA, is what TCRdb gives after re-calling the 5' RACE reads. The sample data list around 470,000 distinct CDR3 sequences. Sequenced sample: blood T cells: a sorted CD56 or NKG2C T cell subset, CD4+ or CD8+ T cells, or bulk PBMC T cells (not recorded which). The source is a woman aged 45-60 years in good health. V usage is TRBV11-3 and J usage is TRBJ2-5; TCRdb lists TRBD1, though no DNA is available to test this call. CDR3 sequence: CASSLGQGAETQYF.